One and the same sample provided the 3 T cell receptor beta chains below, sequenced in a study of T-cell reconstitution after alpha-beta-depleted transplantation in children. Unique molecular identifiers were incorporated during preparation of the TCRbeta library. TCRdb itself ran the PCR reads through MiXCR, one entry per CDR3 protein. The sample carries around 500,000 distinct CDR3 sequences, about 21% recorded once. Sequencing was performed on PBMCs, mostly from graft donor cells, taken 360 days after TCRalphabeta/CD19-depleted stem cell transplant. The receptors shown here come from a boy less than two years old who had a stem cell transplant for acute myeloid leukemia, so the T cells may come from the graft donor.

This clonotype was detected only a few times. V and J are TRBV15 and TRBJ1-5, with TRBD1 identical over 8 bases. CDR1 is LNHNV, CDR2 YYDKDF, per germline (reference sequence). This CDR3 comprises 16 residues. Trimming took 1 base from V and 0 from J; bases not matched to a gene: 2. This CDR3 reads CATSRGGQASNQPQHF. CDR3 in DNA: TGTGCCACCAGCAGAGGGGGACAGGCTAGCAATCAGCCCCAGCATTTT.

This chain links TRBV15 with TRBJ2-5; tentatively, D is TRBD2 (6 bases). The CDR3 covers 19 residues. Germline V gives CDR1 LNHNV, CDR2 YYDKDF (reference sequence). Trimming removed 1 base from V and 2 bases from J, with 23 bases in between. The CDR3 DNA is TGTGCCACCAGCAGAGTAGGGTATTGGGGGGAGGATGGGCAAGAGACCCAGTACTTC. Its protein product is CATSRVGYWGEDGQETQYF.

This clonotype was counted between two and nine times. This chain connects TRBV5-1 to TRBJ1-5; D not certain. V was shortened by 0 bases and J by 11 bases, with 18 bases between the two germline ends. In germline, CDR1 is SGHRS, CDR2 YFSETQ. The CDR3 is 15 residues long. The CDR3 protein is CASSLGLGPQRSQHF. CDR3 DNA sequence: TGCGCCAGCAGCTTGGGCCTGGGCCCTCAAAGGTCCCAGCATTTT. Full variable domain (outside the CDR3, taken from reference TRBV5-1 and TRBJ1-5): KAGVTQTPRYLIKTRGQQVTLSCSPISGHRSVSWYQQTPGQGLQFLFEYFSETQRNKGNFPGRFSGRQFSNSRSEMNVSTLELGDSALYLCASSLGLGPQRSQHFGDGTRLSIL.